The T cell receptor beta chain described here comes from a study of shared clonotypes between healthy human individuals. Concerning this clone itself: The target antigen is unknown.

Every subset's genomic DNA went evenly onto several immunoSEQ plates. Sorted-subset replicate PCR reactions were performed with approximately 200 ng DNA, corresponding to 30,000 to 35,000 T cell genomes. This table comes from immunoSEQ multiplex PCR, and its TCRdb copy is limited to in-frame clones, with some not included. The table lists over 700,000 clones, roughly 72% of them singletons. Study-level results: Researchers sampled blood only, noting tissue repertoires likely differ.

V gave up 5 bases and J gave up 0 bases, with 16 bases separating them. CDR3 size: 15 residues. Germline loops: CDR1 SQVTM, CDR2 ANQGSEA. This TCR came from a woman aged 25 to 39 in good health. Sequencing input: memory CD4+ T cells sorted from blood. Subset denoted: CD45RA-negative fraction. The rearrangement joins TRBV29-1 to TRBJ1-1; D possibly corresponds to TRBD1 (5 bases). CDR3 coding DNA: TGCAGCGTTTGGGAGTGGCGGGGGATGAACACTGAAGCTTTCTTT. Residues: CSVWEWRGMNTEAFF. The full variable domain, with the rest looked up from reference TRBV29-1 and TRBJ1-1, is SAVISQKPSRDICQRGTSLTIQCQVDSQVTMMFWYRQQPGQSLTLIATANQGSEATYESGFVIDKFPISRPNLTFSTLTVSNMSPEDSSIYLCSVWEWRGMNTEAFFGQGTRLTVV.